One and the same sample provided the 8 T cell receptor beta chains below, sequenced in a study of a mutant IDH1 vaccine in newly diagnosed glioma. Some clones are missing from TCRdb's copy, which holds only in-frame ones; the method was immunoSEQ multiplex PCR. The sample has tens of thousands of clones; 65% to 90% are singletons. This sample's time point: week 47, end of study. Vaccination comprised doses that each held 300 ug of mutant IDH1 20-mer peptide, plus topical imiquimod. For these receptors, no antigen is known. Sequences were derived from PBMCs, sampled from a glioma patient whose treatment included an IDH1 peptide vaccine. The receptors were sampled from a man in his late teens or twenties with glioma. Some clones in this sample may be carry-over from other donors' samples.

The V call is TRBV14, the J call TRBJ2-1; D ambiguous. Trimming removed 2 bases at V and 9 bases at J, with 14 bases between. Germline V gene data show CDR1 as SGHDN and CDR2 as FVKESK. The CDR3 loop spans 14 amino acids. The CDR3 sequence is CASSQLPIGVEQFF. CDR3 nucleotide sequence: TGTGCCAGCAGCCAACTACCGATCGGCGTTGAGCAGTTCTTC.

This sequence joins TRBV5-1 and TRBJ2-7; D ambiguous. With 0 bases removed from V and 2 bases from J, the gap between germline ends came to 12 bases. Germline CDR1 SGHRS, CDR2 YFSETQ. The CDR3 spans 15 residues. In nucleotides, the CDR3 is TGCGCCAGCAGCTTGGAGCAACGGTCCCCCTACGAGCAGTACTTC. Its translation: CASSLEQRSPYEQYF.

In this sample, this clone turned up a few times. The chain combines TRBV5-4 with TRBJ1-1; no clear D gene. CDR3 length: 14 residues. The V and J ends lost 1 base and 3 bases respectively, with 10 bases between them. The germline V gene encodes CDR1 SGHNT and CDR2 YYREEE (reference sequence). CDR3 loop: CASSLTLDDTEAFF. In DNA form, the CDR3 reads TGTGCCAGCAGCTTGACCTTAGATGACACTGAAGCTTTCTTT.

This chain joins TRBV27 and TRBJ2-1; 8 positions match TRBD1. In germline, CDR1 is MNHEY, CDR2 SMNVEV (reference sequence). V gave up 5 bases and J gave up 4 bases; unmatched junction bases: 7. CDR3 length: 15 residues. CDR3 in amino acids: CASSRQGSTYNEQFF. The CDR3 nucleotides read TGTGCCAGCAGTCGACAGGGGTCCACTTACAATGAGCAGTTCTTC.

CDR3 DNA: TGTGCCAGCAGTATCAACAGGGTTTCACCCCTCCACTTT. This codes for CASSINRVSPLHF. The chain has TRBV27 and TRBJ1-6; tentatively, D is TRBD1 (6 bases). The CDR3 has 13 amino acids. Germline lookup yields CDR1 MNHEY and CDR2 SMNVEV (reference sequence). V was cut by 5 bases and J by 9 bases, with 11 bases left in between.

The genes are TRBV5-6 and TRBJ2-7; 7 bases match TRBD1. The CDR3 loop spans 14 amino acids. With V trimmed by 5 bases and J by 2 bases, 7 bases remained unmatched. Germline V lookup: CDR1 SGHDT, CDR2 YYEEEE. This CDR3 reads CASRPRGQAYEQYF. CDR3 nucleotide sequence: TGTGCCAGCAGACCTAGGGGGCAAGCCTACGAGCAGTACTTC.

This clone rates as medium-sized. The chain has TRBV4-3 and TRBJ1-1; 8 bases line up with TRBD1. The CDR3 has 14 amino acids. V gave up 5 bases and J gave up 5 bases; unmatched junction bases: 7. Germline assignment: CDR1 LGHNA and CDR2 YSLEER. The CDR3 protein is CASSGTGGRTEAFF. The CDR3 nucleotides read TGCGCCAGCAGCGGTACAGGGGGAAGAACTGAAGCTTTCTTT.

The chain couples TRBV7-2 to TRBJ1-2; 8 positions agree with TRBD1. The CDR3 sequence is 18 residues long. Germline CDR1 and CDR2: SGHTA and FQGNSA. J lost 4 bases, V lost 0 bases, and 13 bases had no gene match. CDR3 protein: CASSLANLNRGQAYGYTF. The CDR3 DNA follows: TGTGCCAGCAGCTTAGCGAACTTAAACAGGGGACAGGCCTATGGCTACACCTTC.